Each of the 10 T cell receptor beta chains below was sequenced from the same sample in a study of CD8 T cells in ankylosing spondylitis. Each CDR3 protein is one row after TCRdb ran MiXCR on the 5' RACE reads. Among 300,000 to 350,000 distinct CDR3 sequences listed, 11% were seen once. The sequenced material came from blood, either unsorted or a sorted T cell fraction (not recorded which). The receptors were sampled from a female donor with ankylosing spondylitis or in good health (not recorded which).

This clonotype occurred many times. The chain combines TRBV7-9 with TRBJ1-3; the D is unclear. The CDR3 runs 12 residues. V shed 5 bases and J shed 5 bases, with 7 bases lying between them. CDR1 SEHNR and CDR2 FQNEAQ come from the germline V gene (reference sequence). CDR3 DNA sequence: TGTGCCAGCAGCGGCCAAAGAAACACCATATATTTT. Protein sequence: CASSGQRNTIYF.

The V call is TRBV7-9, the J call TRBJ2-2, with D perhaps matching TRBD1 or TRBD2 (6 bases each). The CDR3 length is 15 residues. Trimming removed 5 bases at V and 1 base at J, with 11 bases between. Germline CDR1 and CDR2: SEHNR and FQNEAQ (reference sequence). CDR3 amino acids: CASSNEGGNTGELFF. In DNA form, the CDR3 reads TGTGCCAGCAGCAACGAGGGGGGGAACACCGGGGAGCTGTTTTTT.

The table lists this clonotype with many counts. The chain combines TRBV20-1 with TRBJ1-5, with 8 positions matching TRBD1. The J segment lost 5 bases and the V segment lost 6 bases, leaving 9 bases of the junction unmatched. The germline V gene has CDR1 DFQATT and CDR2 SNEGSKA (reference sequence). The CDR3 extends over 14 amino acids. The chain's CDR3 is CSASDRGSYQPQHF. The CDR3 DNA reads TGCAGTGCGAGTGACAGGGGATCGTATCAGCCCCAGCATTTT.

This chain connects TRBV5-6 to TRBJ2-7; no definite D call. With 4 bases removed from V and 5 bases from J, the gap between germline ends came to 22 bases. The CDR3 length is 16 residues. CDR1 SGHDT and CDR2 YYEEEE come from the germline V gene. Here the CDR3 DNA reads TGTGCCAGCAGCCGTGGCCTTGCTGCAGTAGAGCACGAGCAGTACTTC. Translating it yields CASSRGLAAVEHEQYF.

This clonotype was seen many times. CDR3 sequence reads: CASSPTGGAKNIQYF. The DNA for the CDR3 is TGTGCCAGCTCACCGACCGGGGGCGCCAAAAACATTCAGTACTTC. The chain employs TRBV18 and TRBJ2-4; either TRBD1 or TRBD2 may fit D (6 bases each). V shed 3 bases and J shed 1 base, with 10 bases lying between them. The V gene's germline CDR1 is KGHSH and CDR2 LQKENI. The CDR3 contains 15 residues.

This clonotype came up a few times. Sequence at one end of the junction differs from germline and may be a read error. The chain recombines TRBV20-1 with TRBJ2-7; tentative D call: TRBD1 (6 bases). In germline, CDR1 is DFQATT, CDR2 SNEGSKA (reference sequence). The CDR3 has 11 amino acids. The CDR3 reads CATGKLYEQYF. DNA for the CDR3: TGTGCTACAGGGAAGCTCTACGAGCAGTACTTC.

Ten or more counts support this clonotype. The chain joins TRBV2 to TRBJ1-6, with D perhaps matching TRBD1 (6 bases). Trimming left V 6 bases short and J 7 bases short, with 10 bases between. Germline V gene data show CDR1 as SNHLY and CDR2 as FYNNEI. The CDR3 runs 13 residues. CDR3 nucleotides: TGTGCCAGCAGCGGGGGGCAGAATTCACCCCTCCACTTT. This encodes CASSGGQNSPLHF.

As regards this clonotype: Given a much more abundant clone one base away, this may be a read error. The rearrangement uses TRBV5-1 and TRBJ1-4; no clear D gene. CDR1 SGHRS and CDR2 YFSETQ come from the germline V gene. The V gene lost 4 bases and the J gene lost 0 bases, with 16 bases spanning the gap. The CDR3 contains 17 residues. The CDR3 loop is CASSPGCGRPTNEKLFF. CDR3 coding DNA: TGCGCCAGCAGCCCTGGGTGCGGGAGGCCAACTAATGAAAAACTGTTTTTT. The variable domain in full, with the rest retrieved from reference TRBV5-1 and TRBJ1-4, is KAGVTQTPRYLIKTRGQQVTLSCSPISGHRSVSWYQQTPGQGLQFLFEYFSETQRNKGNFPGRFSGRQFSNSRSEMNVSTLELGDSALYLCASSPGCGRPTNEKLFFGSGTQLSVL.

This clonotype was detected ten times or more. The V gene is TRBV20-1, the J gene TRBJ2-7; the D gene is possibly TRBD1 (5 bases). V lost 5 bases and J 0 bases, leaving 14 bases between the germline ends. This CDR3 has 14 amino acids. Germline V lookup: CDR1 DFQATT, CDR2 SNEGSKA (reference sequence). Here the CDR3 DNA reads TGCAGTGCTGTACAGGTTGTCAGCTCCTACGAGCAGTACTTC. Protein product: CSAVQVVSSYEQYF.

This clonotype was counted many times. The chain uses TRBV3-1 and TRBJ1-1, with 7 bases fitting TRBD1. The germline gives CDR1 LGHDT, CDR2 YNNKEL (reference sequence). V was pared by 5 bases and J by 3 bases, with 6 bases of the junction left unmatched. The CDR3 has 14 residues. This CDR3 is CASSSWTGDTEAFF. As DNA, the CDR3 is TGTGCCAGCAGCTCTTGGACAGGAGACACTGAAGCTTTCTTT.